This is a list of T cell receptor beta chains from one sample in a study of T cell responses to AZD1222 COVID-19 vaccine. Here immunoSEQ multiplex PCR was the method, and the copy in TCRdb shows in-frame clones only, minus some. This sample has some 150,000 clones, with roughly 91% found just once. This sample comprised peripheral blood, obtained on day 0 of AZD1222 vaccination. These TCRs come from an adult in good health. CDR3s include the opening cysteine and the closing phenylalanine or tryptophan. The order of the fields is CDR3 length, D gene, J gene, clone size, V gene, CDR3 protein, CDR3 DNA. The D gene is left open where the match is weak. Some rows have no size entry. The others give once, few or many, or a class for an expanded clone.

15	TRBD1	TRBJ2-1	.	TRBV9	CASSVGQGAYNEQFF	TGTGCCAGCAGCGTCGGACAGGGGGCCTACAATGAGCAGTTCTTC
13	.	TRBJ1-1	.	TRBV11-2	CASSPGVNTEAFF	TGTGCCAGCAGCCCGGGGGTGAACACTGAAGCTTTCTTT
14	.	TRBJ1-2	.	TRBV3-1/TRBV3-2	CASSQEGAPYGYTF	TGTGCCAGCAGCCAAGAAGGAGCTCCTTATGGCTACACCTTC
16	TRBD1	TRBJ1-3	.	TRBV9	CASSVGTGPSGNTIYF	TGTGCCAGCAGCGTAGGGACAGGCCCCTCTGGAAACACCATATATTTT
15	TRBD1	TRBJ2-2	few	TRBV7-9	CASSPDRALTGELFF	TGTGCCAGCAGCCCGGACAGGGCCCTCACCGGGGAGCTGTTTTTT
16	TRBD1	TRBJ1-2	.	TRBV11-3	CASSLLDPGQAYGYTF	TGTGCCAGCAGCTTACTTGATCCGGGACAGGCCTATGGCTACACCTTC
14	.	TRBJ1-1	.	TRBV2	CASNQWGAQTEAFF	TGTGCCAGCAACCAATGGGGGGCGCAGACTGAAGCTTTCTTT
12	.	TRBJ1-6	.	TRBV12-3/TRBV12-4	CASSRPISPLHF	TGTGCCAGCAGTAGGCCGATTTCACCCCTCCACTTT
15	.	TRBJ1-3	few	TRBV10-1	CASSRTGVTGNTIYF	TGCGCCAGCAGTCGGACCGGGGTCACTGGAAACACCATATATTTT
14	TRBD1	TRBJ1-1	.	TRBV19	CASKTGQGNTEAFF	TGTGCCAGTAAGACCGGACAGGGAAACACTGAAGCTTTCTTT